A single sample is the source of the 5 T cell receptor beta chains below, sequenced in a study of shared clonotypes between healthy human individuals. Sequencing used immunoSEQ multiplex PCR; TCRdb keeps in-frame clones, though not all of them. The table shows millions of clones, with about 93% occurring only once. CD8 cells regarded as naive lacked CD45RO, were positively chosen for CCR7, and omitted terminally differentiated effector memory CD45RA+ cells. Input material: naive CD8+ T cells from PBMCs. These receptors all stem from a man aged 18-30 years in good health. Some clones in this sample may be carry-over from other donors' samples.

The rearrangement links TRBV27 to TRBJ1-1; D uncertain. V shed 1 base and J shed 1 base, with 7 bases lying between them. Germline-derived CDR1 and CDR2 are MNHEY and SMNVEV (reference sequence). The CDR3 is made up of 14 amino acids. This CDR3 is CASSLLPPNTEAFF. Here the CDR3 DNA reads TGTGCCAGCAGTTTATTGCCGCCGAACACTGAAGCTTTCTTT.

Regarding this clone: The sample holds other DNA sequences that translate to the same CDR3. The V and J genes are TRBV7-9 and TRBJ2-1, with TRBD1 matching 11 bases. V was pared by 6 bases and J by 4 bases, with 5 bases of the junction left unmatched. The V gene's germline CDR1 is SEHNR and CDR2 FQNEAQ (reference sequence). CDR3 length: 15 residues. Written as DNA, the CDR3 is TGTGCCAGCAGTTATGGACAGGGGGCATACAATGAGCAGTTCTTC. Translated, it gives CASSYGQGAYNEQFF.

The J gene is TRBJ2-3, the V gene TRBV13; 7 positions match TRBD1. The germline CDR1 and CDR2 sequences are PRHDT and FYEKMQ (reference sequence). CDR3 length: 15 amino acids. V lost 5 bases and J lost 2; bases outside the gene matches: 7. CDR3 sequence (DNA): TGTGCCAGCAGCCTCCGACAGGGTATCACAGATACGCAGTATTTT. This codes for CASSLRQGITDTQYF.

The chain recombines TRBV11-2 with TRBJ2-1; TRBD2 might be the D (5 bases). The CDR3 consists of 14 residues. From germline, CDR1 is SGHAT and CDR2 FQNNGV. The V end lost 1 base, the J end lost 13 bases, and 17 bases lay between the germline ends. For the CDR3, the DNA is TGTGCCAGCAGCTTAGTAGTGAATATAAGACTACAGTTCTTC. This gives the protein CASSLVVNIRLQFF.

This rearrangement joins TRBV10-3 to TRBJ2-4; 7 bases match TRBD1. V lost 3 bases, J lost 0 bases, and 5 bases stayed unmatched. CDR1 is ENHRY, CDR2 SYGVKD, per germline. The CDR3 consists of 16 residues. This CDR3 is CAISDSRQGAKNIQYF. The CDR3 DNA sequence: TGTGCCATCAGTGACTCTAGACAGGGAGCCAAAAACATTCAGTACTTC.